This T cell receptor beta chain was documented in a study of T cell responses to AZD1222 COVID-19 vaccine. Profiled with immunoSEQ multiplex PCR; TCRdb holds only in-frame clones, not every one. The table has some 97,000 clones, approximately 91% seen once. The V end was cut by 8 bases, the J end by 1 base, with 17 bases between. Germline V CDR1 and CDR2: MNHEY, SVGAGI. The CDR3 runs to 15 residues. The sequence derives from an adult in good health. J is TRBJ2-5 and V is TRBV6-5; D unclear. Sequencing used peripheral blood, obtained on day 0 of AZD1222 vaccination. The CDR3 is CASEAATAVQETQYF. DNA for the CDR3: TGTGCCAGCGAAGCAGCCACGGCCGTCCAAGAGACCCAGTACTTC.